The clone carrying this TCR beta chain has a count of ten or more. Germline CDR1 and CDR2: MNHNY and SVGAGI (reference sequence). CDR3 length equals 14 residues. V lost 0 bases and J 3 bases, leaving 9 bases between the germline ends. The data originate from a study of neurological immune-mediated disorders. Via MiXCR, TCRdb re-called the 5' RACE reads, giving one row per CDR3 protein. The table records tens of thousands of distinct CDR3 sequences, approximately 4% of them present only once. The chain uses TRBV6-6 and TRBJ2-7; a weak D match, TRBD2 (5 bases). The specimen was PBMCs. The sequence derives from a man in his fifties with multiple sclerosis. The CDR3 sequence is CASSYSLGLYEQYF. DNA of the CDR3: TGTGCCAGCAGTTACTCCCTAGGACTCTACGAGCAGTACTTC.